These T cell receptor beta chains were read from a single sample in a study of response to subunit inactivated influenza vaccine. In TCRdb, the RT-PCR reads were re-called with MiXCR into one record per CDR3 protein. The sample has hundreds of thousands of distinct CDR3 sequences, roughly 18% seen once. The sequenced sample was PBMCs from blood, obtained about 5 days after vaccination. The receptor source for this set is a man aged 50 to 59 who received an inactivated influenza vaccine. The CDR3 runs from the conserved cysteine through the conserved F or W. A D gene is named only where the DNA matches it firmly. Only some rows state a clone size, as once, few, many or a class for expanded clones.

J: TRBJ2-2
D: TRBD2
size: few
V: TRBV27
DNA: TGTGCCAGCACCCCACTAGCGGGAGGCGGCACCGGGGAGCTGTTTTTT
CDR3: CASTPLAGGGTGELFF

J: TRBJ2-1
D: -
size: -
V: TRBV7-2
DNA: TGTGCCAGCAGCGCGGGGTGGGCCTACTCCTACAATGAGCAGTTCTTC
CDR3: CASSAGWAYSYNEQFF

J: TRBJ2-5
D: -
size: -
V: TRBV3-1
DNA: TGCGCCAGCAGCCAAGATCCCAGGGGGGGAGAGACCCAGTACTTC
CDR3: CASSQDPRGGETQYF

J: TRBJ1-2
D: -
size: -
V: TRBV7-2
DNA: TGTGCCAGCAGCTTAACTGGTGTCTCTAACTATGGCTACACCTTC
CDR3: CASSLTGVSNYGYTF

J: TRBJ2-7
D: TRBD2
size: -
V: TRBV6-6
DNA: TGTGCCAGCAGTACTTCTAGCGGGAGGCCATCCTACGAGCAGTACTTC
CDR3: CASSTSSGRPSYEQYF

J: TRBJ2-3
D: TRBD1
size: -
V: TRBV28
DNA: TGTGCCAGCAGCTCGACAGGGGGTACGCAGTATTTT
CDR3: CASSSTGGTQYF

J: TRBJ1-1
D: -
size: few
V: TRBV5-1
DNA: TGCGCCAGCAGCTTAGAACAGGGCGTTGAAGCTTTCTTT
CDR3: CASSLEQGVEAFF

J: TRBJ2-1
D: TRBD1
size: -
V: TRBV30
DNA: TGTGCCTGGGGGACAGGGCCTAGCTCCTACAATGAGCAGTTCTTC
CDR3: CAWGTGPSSYNEQFF

J: TRBJ2-3
D: TRBD2
size: -
V: TRBV30
DNA: TGTGCCTGGAGTTACGGGACTAGCGGGAGTACAGATACGCAGTATTTT
CDR3: CAWSYGTSGSTDTQYF

J: TRBJ2-7
D: -
size: few
V: TRBV7-9
DNA: TGTGCCAGCAGCCCTGACGGGTTTGACGAGCAGTACTTC
CDR3: CASSPDGFDEQYF

J: TRBJ1-2
D: -
size: -
V: TRBV12-3/TRBV12-4
DNA: TGTGCCAGCATTTCCGCACGGTTGGACAGCCGCTATGGCTACACCTTC
CDR3: CASISARLDSRYGYTF

J: TRBJ1-1
D: TRBD1
size: -
V: TRBV20-1
DNA: TGCAGTGCTAGAGATCCGCGACAGGGGAACACTGAAGCTTTCTTT
CDR3: CSARDPRQGNTEAFF

J: TRBJ2-7
D: -
size: many
V: TRBV29-1
DNA: TGCAGCGTCGGGGACGTTTTCTCCTACGAGCAGTACTTC
CDR3: CSVGDVFSYEQYF

J: TRBJ2-3
D: TRBD2
size: -
V: TRBV4-3
DNA: TGCGCCAGCAGCCAAGATCCGGGACTAGCCCTCACAGATACGCAGTATTTT
CDR3: CASSQDPGLALTDTQYF

J: TRBJ2-3
D: TRBD1
size: few
V: TRBV24-1
DNA: TGTGCCACCAGTGTTGGACAGGGGAGGACAGATACGCAGTATTTT
CDR3: CATSVGQGRTDTQYF

J: TRBJ2-7
D: -
size: few
V: TRBV9
DNA: TGTGCCAGCAGCGGCGGTCGATTCGCTCTGGACGAGCAGTACTTC
CDR3: CASSGGRFALDEQYF

J: TRBJ1-1
D: -
size: -
V: TRBV7-9
DNA: TGTGCCAGCAGCCTGGACCCGCTGAACACTGAAGCTTTCTTT
CDR3: CASSLDPLNTEAFF

J: TRBJ2-5
D: TRBD2
size: -
V: TRBV12-3/TRBV12-4
DNA: TGTGCCAGCAGTTTATCCACCAGCGGGGGAGTAAAGACCCAGTACTTC
CDR3: CASSLSTSGGVKTQYF

J: TRBJ2-3
D: TRBD1
size: many
V: TRBV4-1
DNA: TGCGCCAGCAGCCTGCGGACAGGGCAGGGGAATACGCAGTATTTT
CDR3: CASSLRTGQGNTQYF